Following are 17 T cell receptor beta chains from one sample sequenced in a study of cytomegalovirus exposure and HLA in healthy donors. Profiling relied on immunoSEQ multiplex PCR, and the TCRdb table lists in-frame clones only, not all of them. The sample holds around 160,000 clones, 85% seen once. The sequencing sample was made of PBMCs. These receptors all come from a man aged 30 to 39 in good health and CMV-seropositive.

In this sample, this clone turned up a few times. The rearrangement joins TRBV2 to TRBJ1-2; D remains ambiguous. The CDR3 contains 18 residues. V was pared by 4 bases and J by 5 bases, with 26 bases between. Per germline, CDR1 SNHLY and CDR2 FYNNEI. DNA of the CDR3: TGTGCCAGCAGTGGACCCTCGAGGGCGGCGATTGCTTCTTATGGCTACACCTTC. Amino acid sequence: CASSGPSRAAIASYGYTF.

The chain couples TRBV19 to TRBJ2-7, with 13 positions matching TRBD2. Looked up from germline, CDR1 is LNHDA and CDR2 is SQIVND (reference sequence). Trimming at V came to 5 bases and at J to 2 bases, leaving 3 bases not matched to a gene. This CDR3 comprises 15 residues. In DNA form, the CDR3 reads TGTGCCAGTAGTTGGACTAGCGGGGGCCCCTACGAGCAGTACTTC. Protein: CASSWTSGGPYEQYF.

The chain couples TRBV6-5 to TRBJ1-2, with 8 bases identical to TRBD1. Germline CDR1 MNHEY, CDR2 SVGAGI. CDR3 length: 11 amino acids. As DNA, the CDR3 is TGTGCGGCAACAGGGGGCTATGGCTACACCTTC. This codes for CAATGGYGYTF.

This clone appeared a few times. This rearrangement joins TRBV5-8 to TRBJ1-4; D is perhaps TRBD1 (6 bases). This CDR3 has 14 amino acids. V was clipped by 5 bases and J by 8 bases, with 16 bases between them. CDR1 and CDR2 from the germline V gene are SGHTS and YDEGEE. CDR3 DNA: TGTGCCAGCAGTCGTCAGGGGCGCCCGGAAAAACTGTTTTTT. Translation gives CASSRQGRPEKLFF.

The CDR3 DNA reads as TGTGCCAGTAGTATAGCCCCGGGACAGGCGACCACAGATACGCAGTATTTT. Amino acids: CASSIAPGQATTDTQYF. This chain links TRBV19 with TRBJ2-3; 8 bases are a match to TRBD1. The germline V gene has CDR1 LNHDA and CDR2 SQIVND (reference sequence). This CDR3 is 17 amino acids long. Trimming at V came to 1 base and at J to 2 bases, leaving 8 bases not matched to a gene.

The rearrangement joins TRBV5-1 to TRBJ1-1; TRBD1 matches 7 bases. This CDR3 comprises 14 residues. The V and J ends lost 0 bases and 5 bases, in that order; junction bases with no gene match: 4. Germline CDR1 is SGHRS and CDR2 is YFSETQ. The CDR3 bases are TGCGCCAGCAGCTTGGCGACAGGGTGGACTGAAGCTTTCTTT. Its translation is CASSLATGWTEAFF.

The rearrangement links TRBV30 to TRBJ1-1, with D unresolved. V dropped 4 bases and J dropped 1 base, with 4 bases sitting between them. The germline gives CDR1 GTSNPN, CDR2 SVGIG (reference sequence). CDR3 length: 11 residues. CDR3 region: CAWIRNTEAFF. In nucleotides, the CDR3 is TGTGCCTGGATCCGGAACACTGAAGCTTTCTTT.

The chain joins TRBV25-1 to TRBJ1-1; 7 bases match TRBD1. Germline V gene data show CDR1 as MGHDK and CDR2 as SYGVNS. After removal of 1 base from V and 2 bases from J, the junction contained 4 bases not matched to a gene. This CDR3 has 15 residues. The CDR3 is CASSEWGTANTEAFF. CDR3 in DNA: TGTGCCAGCAGTGAATGGGGGACAGCTAACACTGAAGCTTTCTTT.

This clone was detected only a few times. This chain joins TRBV5-1 and TRBJ1-2; 8 bases align to TRBD1. The CDR3 has 14 residues. V shed 4 bases and J 2 bases; nucleotides not matched to a gene: 4. Germline V gene data show CDR1 as SGHRS and CDR2 as YFSETQ. The CDR3 region is CASSHGQGNYGYTF. CDR3 bases: TGCGCCAGCAGCCACGGACAGGGAAACTATGGCTACACCTTC.

The V call is TRBV14, the J call TRBJ2-5; tentative D call: TRBD2 (5 bases). Germline CDR1 reads SGHDN; CDR2 reads FVKESK. CDR3 size: 16 residues. Trimming removed 2 bases at V and 2 bases at J, with 15 bases between. This CDR3 reads CASSQPRGSVQETQYF. In DNA, the CDR3 is TGTGCCAGCAGCCAACCACGGGGATCGGTACAAGAGACCCAGTACTTC.

The chain links TRBV4-2 to TRBJ1-1; D uncertain. The V end was cut by 0 bases, the J end by 4 bases, with 12 bases between. The germline V gene encodes CDR1 LGHNA and CDR2 YNFKEQ. This CDR3 region has 15 residues. This CDR3 is CASSQDLGLGTEAFF. The CDR3 DNA sequence: TGTGCCAGCAGCCAAGATTTGGGCCTGGGCACTGAAGCTTTCTTT.

The genes are TRBV21-1 and TRBJ2-7; the table gives TRBD1 as D, unverified against the DNA. TRBV21-1 is flagged as a pseudogene. The CDR3 is 12 residues long. DNA of the CDR3: TGTGCCAGCAGCCACAGGGGCTACGAGCAGTACTTC. It yields the protein CASSHRGYEQYF.

CDR3: CASSLGLAGGSPYNEQFF. The CDR3 bases are TGTGCCAGCAGCTTGGGACTAGCGGGGGGATCCCCCTACAATGAGCAGTTCTTC. V is TRBV5-4 and J is TRBJ2-1; 13 nucleotides agree with TRBD2. The CDR3 runs to 18 residues. V trimming: 0 bases; J trimming: 2 bases; junction bases outside the gene matches: 5. The germline V gene has CDR1 SGHNT and CDR2 YYREEE (reference sequence).

The V gene is TRBV5-5, the J gene TRBJ2-7; no clear D. The CDR3 extends over 12 amino acids. Between the trimmed V and J ends, which lost 2 bases and 1 base, there was a span of 4 bases. Germline loops: CDR1 SGHKS, CDR2 YYEKEE (reference sequence). Here the CDR3 reads CASSFYSYEQYF. DNA for the CDR3: TGTGCCAGCAGCTTTTATTCCTACGAGCAGTACTTC.

The chain links TRBV4-3 to TRBJ1-2; D perhaps matches TRBD1 (6 bases). The CDR3 extends over 16 amino acids. Germline V gene lookup returns CDR1 LGHNA and CDR2 YSLEER. V was shortened by 0 bases and J by 8 bases, with 19 bases between the two germline ends. CDR3 DNA sequence: TGCGCCAGCAGCCAAGATCCTATCAGGGGCTTATTCGGCTACACCTTC. Its translation: CASSQDPIRGLFGYTF.

This chain uses TRBV9 with TRBJ2-5; 8 bases agree with TRBD2. J lost 5 bases, V lost 0 bases, and 6 bases had no gene match. CDR1 is SGDLS, CDR2 YYNGEE, per germline. This CDR3 contains 15 residues. The CDR3, as DNA: TGTGCCAGCAGCGTAGGAACGGGGGGGCCCGAGACCCAGTACTTC. Its protein is CASSVGTGGPETQYF.

The chain combines TRBV7-9 with TRBJ1-1, with 7 bases that match TRBD1. V was pared by 0 bases and J by 2 bases, with 9 bases of the junction left unmatched. The germline V gene encodes CDR1 SEHNR and CDR2 FQNEAQ (reference sequence). CDR3 size: 17 residues. Here the CDR3 reads CASSLAEGTALNTEAFF. CDR3 bases: TGTGCCAGCAGCTTAGCGGAGGGGACAGCCCTTAACACTGAAGCTTTCTTT.